This T cell receptor beta chain stems from a study of blood T cell repertoires in COVID-19. Study-wide background: The analysed material was cDNA or gDNA that came from T cells, B-cell-depleted T cells, or PBMCs.

V was shortened by 8 bases and J by 8 bases, with 18 bases between the two germline ends. CDR1 GTSNPN and CDR2 SVGIG come from the germline V gene (reference sequence). The CDR3 is 12 amino acids. Authors' processing steps: Amplifying reference gene primers gave estimates of nucleated cell counts. Some clones are missing from TCRdb's copy, which holds only in-frame ones; the method was immunoSEQ multiplex PCR. D and trimming come from the DNA, and the V and J calls and clone size come from that table. The sample records over 600,000 clones, 85% to 90% being singletons. This rearrangement joins TRBV30 to TRBJ1-2; D is possibly TRBD1 (6 bases). The TCR sequence derives from a woman aged 18-35 years with acute or convalescent COVID-19. The material sequenced was peripheral blood. CDR3 nucleotides: TGTGCCGGCAAAAACAGGGAAGGCGGCTACACCTTC. Translated: CAGKNREGGYTF.